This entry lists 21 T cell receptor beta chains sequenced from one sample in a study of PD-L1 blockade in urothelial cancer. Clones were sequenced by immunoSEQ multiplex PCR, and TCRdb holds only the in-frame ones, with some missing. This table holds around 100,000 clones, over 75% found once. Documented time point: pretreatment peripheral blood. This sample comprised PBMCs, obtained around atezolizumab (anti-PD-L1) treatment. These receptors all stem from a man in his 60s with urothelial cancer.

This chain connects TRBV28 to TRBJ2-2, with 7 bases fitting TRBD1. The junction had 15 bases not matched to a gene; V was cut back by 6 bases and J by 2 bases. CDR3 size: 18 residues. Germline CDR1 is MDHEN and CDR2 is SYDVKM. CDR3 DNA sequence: TGTGCCAGCAGCAACCTACTACAGGGGAGAGGTAACACCGGGGAGCTGTTTTTT. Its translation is CASSNLLQGRGNTGELFF.

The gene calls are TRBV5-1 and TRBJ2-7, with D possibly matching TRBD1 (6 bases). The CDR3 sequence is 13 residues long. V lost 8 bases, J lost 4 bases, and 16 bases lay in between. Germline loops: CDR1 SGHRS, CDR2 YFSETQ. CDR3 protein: CARPTGNSYEQYF. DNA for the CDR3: TGCGCCAGACCTACAGGGAATTCTTACGAGCAGTACTTC.

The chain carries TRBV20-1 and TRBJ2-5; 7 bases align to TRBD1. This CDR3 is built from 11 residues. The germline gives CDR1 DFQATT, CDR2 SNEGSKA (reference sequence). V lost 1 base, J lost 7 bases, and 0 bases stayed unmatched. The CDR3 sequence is CSARAGGTQYF. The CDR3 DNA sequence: TGCAGTGCTAGAGCAGGGGGGACCCAGTACTTC.

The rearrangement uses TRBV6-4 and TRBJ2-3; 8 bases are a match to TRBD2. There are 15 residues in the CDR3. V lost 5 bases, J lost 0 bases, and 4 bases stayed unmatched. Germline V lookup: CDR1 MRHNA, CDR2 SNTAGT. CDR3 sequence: CASSLAGLSTDTQYF. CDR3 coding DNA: TGTGCCAGCAGTTTAGCGGGGCTTAGCACAGATACGCAGTATTTT.

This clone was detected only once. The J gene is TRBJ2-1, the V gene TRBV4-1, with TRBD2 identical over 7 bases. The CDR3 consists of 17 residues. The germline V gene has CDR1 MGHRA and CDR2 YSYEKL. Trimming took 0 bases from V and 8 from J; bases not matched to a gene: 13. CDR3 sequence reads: CASSQDAKREILDEQFF. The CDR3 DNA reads TGCGCCAGCAGCCAAGATGCGAAGCGGGAAATCCTCGATGAGCAGTTCTTC.

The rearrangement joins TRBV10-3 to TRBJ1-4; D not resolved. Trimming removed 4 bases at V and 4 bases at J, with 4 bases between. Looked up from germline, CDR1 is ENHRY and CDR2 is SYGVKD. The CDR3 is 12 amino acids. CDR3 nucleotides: TGTGCCATCAGTGCCCATAATGAAAAACTGTTTTTT. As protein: CAISAHNEKLFF.

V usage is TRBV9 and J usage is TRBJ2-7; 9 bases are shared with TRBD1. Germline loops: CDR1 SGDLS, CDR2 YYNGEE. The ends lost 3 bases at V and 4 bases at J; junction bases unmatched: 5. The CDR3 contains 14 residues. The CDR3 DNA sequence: TGTGCCAGCAGCGCCGGGACAGGGACGTACGAGCAGTACTTC. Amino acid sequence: CASSAGTGTYEQYF.

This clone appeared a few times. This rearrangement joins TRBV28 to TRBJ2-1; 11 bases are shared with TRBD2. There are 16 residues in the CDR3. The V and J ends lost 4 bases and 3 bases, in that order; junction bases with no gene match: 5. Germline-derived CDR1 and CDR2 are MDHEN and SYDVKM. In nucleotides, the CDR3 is TGTGCCAGCAGTTACGAGACTAGCGGGGACTACAATGAGCAGTTCTTC. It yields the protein CASSYETSGDYNEQFF. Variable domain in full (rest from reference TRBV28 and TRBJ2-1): DVKVTQSSRYLVKRTGEKVFLECVQDMDHENMFWYRQDPGLGLRLIYFSYDVKMKEKGDIPEGYSVSREKKERFSLILESASTNQTSMYLCASSYETSGDYNEQFFGPGTRLTVL.

The CDR3 loop is CATSGGLAGPWYEQYF. The DNA for the CDR3 is TGTGCCACCTCTGGAGGGCTAGCGGGACCTTGGTACGAGCAGTACTTC. J is TRBJ2-7 and V is TRBV28; 9 bases match TRBD2. J lost 4 bases, V lost 10 bases, and 17 bases had no gene match. The germline CDR1 and CDR2 sequences are MDHEN and SYDVKM. This CDR3 is built from 16 residues.

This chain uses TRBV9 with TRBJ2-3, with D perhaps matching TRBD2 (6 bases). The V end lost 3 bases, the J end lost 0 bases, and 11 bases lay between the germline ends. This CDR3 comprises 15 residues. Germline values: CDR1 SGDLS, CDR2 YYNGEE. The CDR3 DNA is TGTGCCAGCAGCGACCTAGCGTCGAGCACAGATACGCAGTATTTT. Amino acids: CASSDLASSTDTQYF.

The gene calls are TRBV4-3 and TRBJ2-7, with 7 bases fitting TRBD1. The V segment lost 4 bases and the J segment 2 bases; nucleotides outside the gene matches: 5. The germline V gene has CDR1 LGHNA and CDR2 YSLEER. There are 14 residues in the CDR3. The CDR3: CASSPRQGTYEQYF. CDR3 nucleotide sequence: TGCGCCAGCAGCCCTAGACAGGGTACCTACGAGCAGTACTTC.

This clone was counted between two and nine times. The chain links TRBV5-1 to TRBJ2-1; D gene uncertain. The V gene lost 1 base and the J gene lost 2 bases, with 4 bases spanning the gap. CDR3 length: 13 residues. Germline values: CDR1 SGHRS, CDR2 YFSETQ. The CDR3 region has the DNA TGCGCCAGCAGCTTGACAGCCTACAATGAGCAGTTCTTC. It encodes CASSLTAYNEQFF.

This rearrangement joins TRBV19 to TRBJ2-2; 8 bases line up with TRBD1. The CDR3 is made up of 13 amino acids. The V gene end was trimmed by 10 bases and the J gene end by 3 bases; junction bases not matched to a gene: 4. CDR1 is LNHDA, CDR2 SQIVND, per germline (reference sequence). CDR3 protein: CATDRGDTGELFF. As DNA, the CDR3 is TGTGCCACAGACAGGGGCGACACCGGGGAGCTGTTTTTT.

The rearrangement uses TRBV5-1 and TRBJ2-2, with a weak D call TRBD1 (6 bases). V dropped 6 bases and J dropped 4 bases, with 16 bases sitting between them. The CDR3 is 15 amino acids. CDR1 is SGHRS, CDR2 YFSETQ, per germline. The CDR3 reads CASTTLGGGTGELFF. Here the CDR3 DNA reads TGCGCCAGCACCACATTAGGGGGTGGCACCGGGGAGCTGTTTTTT.

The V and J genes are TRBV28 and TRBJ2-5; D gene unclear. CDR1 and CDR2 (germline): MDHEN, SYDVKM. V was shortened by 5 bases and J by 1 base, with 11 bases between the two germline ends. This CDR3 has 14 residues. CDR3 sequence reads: CASSTPTPQETQYF. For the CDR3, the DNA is TGTGCCAGCAGTACACCGACACCCCAAGAGACCCAGTACTTC. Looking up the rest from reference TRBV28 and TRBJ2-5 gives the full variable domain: DVKVTQSSRYLVKRTGEKVFLECVQDMDHENMFWYRQDPGLGLRLIYFSYDVKMKEKGDIPEGYSVSREKKERFSLILESASTNQTSMYLCASSTPTPQETQYFGPGTRLLVL.

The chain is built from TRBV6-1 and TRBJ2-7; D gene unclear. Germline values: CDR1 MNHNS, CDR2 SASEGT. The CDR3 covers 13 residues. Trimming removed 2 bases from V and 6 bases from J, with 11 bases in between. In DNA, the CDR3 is TGTGCCAGCAGTGAAATTGGTGTCGGCGAGCAGTACTTC. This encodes CASSEIGVGEQYF.

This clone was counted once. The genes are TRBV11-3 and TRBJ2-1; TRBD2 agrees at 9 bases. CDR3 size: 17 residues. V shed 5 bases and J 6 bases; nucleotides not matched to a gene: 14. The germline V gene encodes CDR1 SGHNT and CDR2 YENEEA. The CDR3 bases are TGTGCCAGCAGCGACCACCTCCTAGCGGGGTTAGGCAATGAGCAGTTCTTC. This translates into CASSDHLLAGLGNEQFF.

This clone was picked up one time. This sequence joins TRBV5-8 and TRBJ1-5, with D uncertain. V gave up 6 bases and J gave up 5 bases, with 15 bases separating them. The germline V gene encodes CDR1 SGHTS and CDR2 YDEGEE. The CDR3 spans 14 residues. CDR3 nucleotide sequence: TGTGCCAGCATGCCGGGATGGAGGGATCAGCCCCAGCATTTT. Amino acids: CASMPGWRDQPQHF. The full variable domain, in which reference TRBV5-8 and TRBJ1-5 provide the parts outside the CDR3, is EAGVTQSPTHLIKTRGQQATLRCSPISGHTSVYWYQQALGLGLQFLLWYDEGEERNRGNFPPRFSGRQFPNYSSELNVNALELEDSALYLCASMPGWRDQPQHFGDGTRLSIL.

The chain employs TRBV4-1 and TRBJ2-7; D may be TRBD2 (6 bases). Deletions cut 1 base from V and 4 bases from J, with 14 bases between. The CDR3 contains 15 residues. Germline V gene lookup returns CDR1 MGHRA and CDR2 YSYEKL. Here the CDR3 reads CASSQGGGVQYEQYF. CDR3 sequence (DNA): TGCGCCAGCAGCCAAGGAGGAGGGGTCCAATACGAGCAGTACTTC.

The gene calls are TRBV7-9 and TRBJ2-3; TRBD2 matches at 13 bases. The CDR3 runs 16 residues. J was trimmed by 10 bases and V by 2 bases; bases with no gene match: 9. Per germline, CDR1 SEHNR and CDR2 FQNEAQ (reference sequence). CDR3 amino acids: CASSLPLGLAGVSQYF. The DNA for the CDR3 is TGTGCCAGCAGCTTACCCCTCGGACTAGCGGGGGTTTCGCAGTATTTT.

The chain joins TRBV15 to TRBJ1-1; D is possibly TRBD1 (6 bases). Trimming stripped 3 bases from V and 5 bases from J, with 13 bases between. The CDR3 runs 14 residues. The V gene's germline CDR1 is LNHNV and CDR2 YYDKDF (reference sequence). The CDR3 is CATSSAQGGTEAFF. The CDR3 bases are TGTGCCACCAGCAGCGCACAGGGTGGTACTGAAGCTTTCTTT. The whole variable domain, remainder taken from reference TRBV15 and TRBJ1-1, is DAMVIQNPRYQVTQFGKPVTLSCSQTLNHNVMYWYQQKSSQAPKLLFHYYDKDFNNEADTPDNFQSRRPNTSFCFLDIRSPGLGDTAMYLCATSSAQGGTEAFFGQGTRLTVV.